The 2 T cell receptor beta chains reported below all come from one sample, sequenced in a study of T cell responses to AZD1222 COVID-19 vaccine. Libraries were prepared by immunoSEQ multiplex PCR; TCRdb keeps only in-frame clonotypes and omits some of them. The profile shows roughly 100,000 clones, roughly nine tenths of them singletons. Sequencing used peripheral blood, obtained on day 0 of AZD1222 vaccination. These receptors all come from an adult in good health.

CDR3 in amino acids: CASSQGLGQTLKNIQYF. CDR3 sequence (DNA): TGCGCCAGCAGCCAAGGGCTCGGGCAGACCCTTAAAAACATTCAGTACTTC. J is TRBJ2-4 and V is TRBV4-1; D remains unclear. Trimming removed 1 base at V and 4 bases at J, with 17 bases between. Germline lookup yields CDR1 MGHRA and CDR2 YSYEKL. The CDR3 is 17 amino acids.

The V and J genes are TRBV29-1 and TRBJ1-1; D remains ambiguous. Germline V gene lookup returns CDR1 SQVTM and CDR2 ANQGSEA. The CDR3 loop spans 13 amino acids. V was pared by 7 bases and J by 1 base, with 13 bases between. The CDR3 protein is CSGGQQPNTEAFF. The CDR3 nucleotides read TGCAGCGGCGGGCAGCAGCCGAACACTGAAGCTTTCTTT.